The entry below describes one TCR beta chain. The sample comes from a study of patients and donors after allogeneic stem cell transplantation. V dropped 3 bases and J dropped 2; count of bases not matched to a gene: 16. The CDR3 covers 18 residues. Looked up from germline, CDR1 is DFQATT and CDR2 is SNEGSKA (reference sequence). TCRdb re-called the RT-PCR reads through MiXCR, storing one row per CDR3 protein. The sample has tens of thousands of distinct CDR3 sequences, about 25% seen once. Sequences were obtained from blood, either unsorted or a sorted T cell fraction (not recorded which). The chain employs TRBV20-1 and TRBJ2-3, with 8 bases identical to TRBD2. This TCR was sampled from a human donor who was either an allogeneic HSCT recipient or a stem cell or donor lymphocyte infusion donor (not recorded which). It is not recorded whose cells these are; they may come from a transplant donor. CDR3: CSASPLMSGSFNTDTQYF. The CDR3 bases are TGCAGTGCTAGCCCGCTTATGAGCGGGAGCTTTAACACAGATACGCAGTATTTT.